Shown below are 27 T cell receptor beta chains from a single sample sequenced in a study of blood T cell repertoires in COVID-19. Sequencing was performed with immunoSEQ multiplex PCR; in TCRdb, only in-frame clones are kept and a portion is missing. The sample consists of more than 250,000 clones, almost 85% of them appearing once. Sequencing was performed on peripheral blood. The receptors derive from a man aged 45-65 years with active or convalescent COVID-19.

The rearrangement links TRBV24-1 to TRBJ1-2; D is ambiguous. Germline CDR1 KGHDR, CDR2 SFDVKD. The CDR3 loop spans 15 amino acids. V was pared by 5 bases and J by 1 base, with 13 bases between. CDR3 DNA sequence: TGTGCCACCAGTGGAGGCCCCTCTGTTAACTATGGCTACACCTTC. As protein: CATSGGPSVNYGYTF.

The gene calls are TRBV4-3 and TRBJ2-7, with 7 bases identical to TRBD1. Germline lookup yields CDR1 LGHNA and CDR2 YSLEER. This CDR3 is 14 amino acids long. V dropped 4 bases and J dropped 6; count of bases not matched to a gene: 9. As DNA, the CDR3 is TGCGCCAGCAGCCCCCACAGGGGTAGCTTCGAGCAGTACTTC. It yields the protein CASSPHRGSFEQYF.

V and J are TRBV18 and TRBJ2-5; unclear D gene. Germline values: CDR1 KGHSH, CDR2 LQKENI. The CDR3 covers 14 residues. The V end lost 4 bases, the J end lost 2 bases, and 11 bases lay between the germline ends. As DNA, the CDR3 is TGTGCCAGCTCACAGGAGTTACGTCAAGAGACCCAGTACTTC. This sequence encodes CASSQELRQETQYF.

The count of this clone is one. The V call is TRBV27, the J call TRBJ2-7, with a possible D match to TRBD1 (6 bases). Germline V gene lookup returns CDR1 MNHEY and CDR2 SMNVEV (reference sequence). CDR3 length: 14 amino acids. V dropped 8 bases and J dropped 0 bases, with 14 bases sitting between them. The chain's CDR3 is CASSSGARSYEQYF. The CDR3, as DNA: TGTGCCAGCTCCTCAGGGGCCCGCTCCTACGAGCAGTACTTC.

This clone was seen a single time. The gene calls are TRBV7-8 and TRBJ1-2; D remains unclear. The CDR3 sequence is 13 residues long. Germline V lookup: CDR1 SGHVS, CDR2 FQNEAQ. With 1 base removed from V and 0 bases from J, the gap between germline ends came to 3 bases. The CDR3 DNA follows: TGTGCCAGCAGCTTAGGGCCTAACTATGGCTACACCTTC. This sequence encodes CASSLGPNYGYTF.

The sample holds one count of this clone. This chain connects TRBV5-4 to TRBJ2-4; a possible D gene is TRBD2 (6 bases). V was cut by 3 bases and J by 0 bases, with 16 bases left in between. The CDR3 is made up of 17 amino acids. CDR1 is SGHNT and CDR2 is YYREEE in the germline V gene (reference sequence). DNA for the CDR3: TGTGCCAGCAGCTGGGGTGGAGGGGATCTAGCCAAAAACATTCAGTACTTC. Protein product: CASSWGGGDLAKNIQYF.

The table lists this clone with a few counts. The CDR3 protein is CASKVSSGSLWTQYF. In DNA, the CDR3 is TGTGCCAGCAAGGTATCTAGCGGGAGCTTGTGGACCCAGTACTTC. The chain has TRBV6-5 and TRBJ2-5, with 10 positions matching TRBD2. This CDR3 contains 15 residues. With V trimmed by 7 bases and J by 7 bases, 12 bases remained unmatched. The germline V gene has CDR1 MNHEY and CDR2 SVGAGI.

V and J are TRBV5-5 and TRBJ1-3; 7 bases are shared with TRBD1. The CDR3 runs 13 residues. The germline V gene has CDR1 SGHKS and CDR2 YYEKEE (reference sequence). Trimming cost V 2 bases and J 8 bases; bases outside gene matches: 4. Written as DNA, the CDR3 is TGTGCCAGCAGCTTACAGGGGACGGACACCATATATTTT. It specifies CASSLQGTDTIYF.

The gene calls are TRBV29-1 and TRBJ2-1, with D possibly matching TRBD1 (6 bases). Germline V gene data show CDR1 as SQVTM and CDR2 as ANQGSEA. CDR3 length: 12 amino acids. Trimming pared 8 bases from V and 7 bases from J, leaving 15 bases between. The CDR3 region has the DNA TGCAGCACCTGGCGGACAGCAAATGAGCAGTTCTTC. Its translation is CSTWRTANEQFF.

The genes are TRBV2 and TRBJ1-5; perhaps TRBD1 as D (5 bases). Trimming stripped 2 bases from V and 5 bases from J, with 10 bases between. The CDR3 loop spans 14 amino acids. The germline V gene encodes CDR1 SNHLY and CDR2 FYNNEI. CDR3 coding DNA: TGTGCCAGCAGTGAATACGGGGGATATCAGCCCCAGCATTTT. Its protein product is CASSEYGGYQPQHF.

The chain carries TRBV6-4 and TRBJ2-3, with a possible D match to TRBD2 (6 bases). In germline, CDR1 is MRHNA, CDR2 SNTAGT. V gave up 0 bases and J gave up 5 bases, with 12 bases separating them. CDR3 length: 15 residues. The CDR3, as DNA: TGTGCCAGCAGTGACTCGGGGACTGGTATAGATACGCAGTATTTT. Protein sequence: CASSDSGTGIDTQYF.

This clone was counted only a few times. The chain combines TRBV11-3 with TRBJ2-5; tentatively, D is TRBD1 (6 bases). Trimming removed 5 bases at V and 4 bases at J, with 14 bases between. Germline assignment: CDR1 SGHNT and CDR2 YENEEA. The CDR3 extends over 14 amino acids. This CDR3 reads CASSPSPGAETQYF. CDR3 DNA sequence: TGTGCCAGCAGCCCGTCGCCAGGGGCAGAGACCCAGTACTTC.

This clone is a singleton in its sample. The genes are TRBV6-4 and TRBJ1-1, with D hard to call. Per the germline V gene, CDR1 is MRHNA and CDR2 is SNTAGT. This CDR3 spans 13 amino acids. Between the trimmed V and J ends, which lost 6 bases and 0 bases, there was a span of 8 bases. This CDR3 reads CASSANLNTEAFF. The CDR3 DNA reads as TGTGCCAGCAGCGCGAACCTGAACACTGAAGCTTTCTTT.

The chain recombines TRBV27 with TRBJ2-1; the D gene is possibly TRBD2 (5 bases). From germline, CDR1 is MNHEY and CDR2 SMNVEV (reference sequence). The CDR3 contains 16 residues. V was shortened by 4 bases and J by 0 bases, with 13 bases between the two germline ends. DNA for the CDR3: TGTGCCAGCAGTTCTCGTAGAGGACTCTCCTACAATGAGCAGTTCTTC. This encodes CASSSRRGLSYNEQFF.

V gene TRBV28 combines with J gene TRBJ2-5; 7 positions agree with TRBD2. V trimming: 7 bases; J trimming: 8 bases; junction bases outside the gene matches: 10. The CDR3 runs 13 residues. CDR1 MDHEN and CDR2 SYDVKM come from the germline V gene. The CDR3 here is CASTLRRESTQYF. CDR3 DNA: TGTGCCAGCACCCTTCGGCGGGAGAGTACCCAGTACTTC.

The rearrangement links TRBV30 to TRBJ1-3; TRBD1 might be the D (6 bases). Germline-derived CDR1 and CDR2 are GTSNPN and SVGIG (reference sequence). CDR3 length equals 13 residues. Trimming pared 5 bases from V and 1 base from J, leaving 9 bases between. The CDR3 nucleotides are TGTGCCTGGTCGACAGGATCTGGAAACACCATATATTTT. Protein: CAWSTGSGNTIYF.

This clone was recorded only once. V gene TRBV28 combines with J gene TRBJ1-4; D gene uncertain. Deletions cut 6 bases from V and 4 bases from J, with 12 bases between. The CDR3 spans 14 residues. Germline V gene sequence: CDR1 MDHEN, CDR2 SYDVKM. As DNA, the CDR3 is TGTGCCAGCAGAACGGACTCCAGTAATGAAAAACTGTTTTTT. This translates into CASRTDSSNEKLFF.

The chain combines TRBV2 with TRBJ2-3; TRBD2 agrees at 11 bases. This CDR3 region has 17 residues. Germline assignment: CDR1 SNHLY and CDR2 FYNNEI. Unmatched junction bases numbered 7, after V lost 1 base and J lost 4 bases. CDR3 sequence (DNA): TGTGCCAGCAGTGAAGGGCTAGCGGGGGGTCTCGCAGATACGCAGTATTTT. Its translation: CASSEGLAGGLADTQYF.

This chain connects TRBV5-4 to TRBJ2-1; D might be TRBD2 (6 bases). V shed 4 bases and J shed 2 bases, with 16 bases lying between them. From germline, CDR1 is SGHNT and CDR2 YYREEE (reference sequence). The CDR3 is 16 amino acids. The CDR3 bases are TGTGCCAGCAGCCCCACTGGTGGGACTGCCTACAATGAGCAGTTCTTC. As protein: CASSPTGGTAYNEQFF. The full variable domain, rest sourced from reference TRBV5-4 and TRBJ2-1, is ETGVTQSPTHLIKTRGQQVTLRCSSQSGHNTVSWYQQALGQGPQFIFQYYREEENGRGNFPPRFSGLQFPNYSSELNVNALELDDSALYLCASSPTGGTAYNEQFFGPGTRLTVL.

V usage is TRBV11-2 and J usage is TRBJ2-7, with 8 bases fitting TRBD1. The germline gives CDR1 SGHAT, CDR2 FQNNGV. V lost 4 bases, J lost 0 bases, and 2 bases stayed unmatched. This CDR3 has 14 amino acids. The DNA of the CDR3 is TGTGCCAGCAGCTGGGACAGGAGCTCCTACGAGCAGTACTTC. Protein sequence: CASSWDRSSYEQYF.

For this clone: Other DNA sequences in this sample translate to the same CDR3. The CDR3 coding sequence is TGTGCCAGCAGCCAAGGACAGGGAAACACCGGGGAGCTGTTTTTT. It is translated as CASSQGQGNTGELFF. The chain employs TRBV3-1 (or the pseudogene TRBV3-2) and TRBJ2-2; 7 nucleotides align to TRBD1. The CDR3 covers 15 residues. V lost 1 base to trimming and J lost 2 bases; unmatched junction nucleotides: 1. CDR1 is LGHDT, CDR2 YNNKEL, per germline (reference sequence).

The chain carries TRBV15 and TRBJ2-1; possible D gene TRBD2, 6 bases. V shed 3 bases and J shed 10 bases, with 13 bases lying between them. The CDR3 has 13 residues. Per germline, CDR1 LNHNV and CDR2 YYDKDF (reference sequence). The CDR3 loop is CATSSRSGREQFF. The DNA of the CDR3 is TGTGCCACCAGCAGCAGGTCTGGGAGGGAGCAGTTCTTC. The full variable domain, rest sourced from reference TRBV15 and TRBJ2-1, is DAMVIQNPRYQVTQFGKPVTLSCSQTLNHNVMYWYQQKSSQAPKLLFHYYDKDFNNEADTPDNFQSRRPNTSFCFLDIRSPGLGDTAMYLCATSSRSGREQFFGPGTRLTVL.

The chain combines TRBV3-1 (or the pseudogene TRBV3-2) with TRBJ1-5, with D hard to call. There are 16 residues in the CDR3. Germline loops: CDR1 LGHDT, CDR2 YNNKEL (reference sequence). V was clipped by 1 base and J by 6 bases, with 16 bases between them. CDR3 residues: CASSQGVRVFGQPQHF. DNA for the CDR3: TGTGCCAGCAGCCAAGGGGTGAGGGTATTCGGTCAGCCCCAGCATTTT.

A few counts support this clone. The chain uses TRBV9 and TRBJ2-7, with 7 bases matching TRBD1. Germline-derived CDR1 and CDR2 are SGDLS and YYNGEE. Trimming at V came to 0 bases and at J to 12 bases, leaving 9 bases not matched to a gene. The CDR3 spans 13 residues. CDR3 in amino acids: CASSVGSQGEPYF. CDR3 coding DNA: TGTGCCAGCAGCGTAGGGAGTCAGGGGGAACCGTACTTC.

The V call is TRBV5-4, the J call TRBJ2-3; D is ambiguous. The CDR3 has 12 amino acids. Germline V lookup: CDR1 SGHNT, CDR2 YYREEE (reference sequence). Trimming removed 4 bases at V and 3 bases at J, with 6 bases between. Written as DNA, the CDR3 is TGTGCCAGCAGCGTGGCTACAGATACGCAGTATTTT. Translated: CASSVATDTQYF.

This chain connects TRBV6-2 or TRBV6-3 to TRBJ2-7, with 8 bases identical to TRBD1. Unmatched junction bases numbered 7, after V lost 6 bases and J lost 3 bases. This CDR3 contains 14 residues. Germline V gives CDR1 MNHEY, CDR2 SVGEGT. The CDR3 here is CASSGTGNRYEQYF. CDR3 bases: TGTGCCAGCAGCGGGACAGGCAACCGCTACGAGCAGTACTTC.

CDR3 amino acids: CASSAGQAGRAFF. In DNA form, the CDR3 reads TGCGCCAGCAGCGCGGGACAGGCCGGGCGGGCTTTCTTT. This chain uses TRBV5-1 with TRBJ1-1; TRBD1 matches at 8 bases. The V and J ends lost 4 bases and 11 bases, in that order; junction bases with no gene match: 10. Per germline, CDR1 SGHRS and CDR2 YFSETQ. CDR3 length equals 13 residues.